The table lists the clone carrying this TCR beta chain with many counts. The sample originates from a study of Graves' ophthalmopathy and Graves' hyperthyroidism. RNA transcripts yielded amplified TCR beta CDR3 regions. The authors performed first-round RT-PCR with HTBI primers and then a second-round multiplex PCR. Each CDR3 protein is one row after TCRdb ran MiXCR on the multiplex PCR reads. The data show fewer than 600,000 distinct CDR3 sequences, 13% to 15% seen once. Germline lookup yields CDR1 SQVTM and CDR2 ANQGSEA. This CDR3 region has 14 residues. Trimming removed 6 bases from V and 8 bases from J; junction bases left unmatched: 15. Moderate-to-severe activity, with CAS ≥3, NOSPECS ≥4 and duration under 3 months, characterized the donors with ophthalmopathy. Someone took the PBMCs out of more than 9 ml of fresh peripheral blood.

The specimen sequenced was blood. This chain connects TRBV29-1 to TRBJ2-7; 8 nucleotides align to TRBD1. This TCR derives from a woman aged 30 to 39 with Graves' ophthalmopathy. The CDR3 region is CSVAAGDRGIKQYF. In DNA, the CDR3 is TGCAGCGTAGCCGCAGGAGACAGGGGCATCAAGCAGTACTTC.